The rows below give T cell receptor beta chains drawn from one sample of a study of early T cells in non-severe SARS-CoV-2 infection. TCRdb called the 5' RACE reads again in MiXCR, with one record for every CDR3 protein. The table records about 62,000 distinct CDR3 sequences, approximately 9.3% of them present only once. The sample taken for sequencing was whole blood. The receptors originated from an adult who was a healthcare worker with PCR-confirmed SARS-CoV-2 infection or an uninfected control (not recorded which). The conserved cysteine and the conserved F or W are not part of the CDR3 here. Fields, in order: CDR3 protein, V gene, clone size, J gene. Rows may omit the clone size; those that give it use once, few, many or a size class.

CDR3: ASSYSRGEAF; V: TRBV6-6; size: few; J: TRBJ1-1
CDR3: AWSVSNSGNTIY; V: TRBV30; size: few; J: TRBJ1-3
CDR3: ASSKLNSNYGYT; V: TRBV21-1; size: many; J: TRBJ1-2
CDR3: SARPVAGGDIETQY; V: TRBV20-1; size: .; J: TRBJ2-5
CDR3: ASSLHRGSGELF; V: TRBV11-3; size: .; J: TRBJ2-2
CDR3: ASSVDSSYNEQF; V: TRBV9; size: few; J: TRBJ2-1
CDR3: ASSISPGQKETQY; V: TRBV19; size: .; J: TRBJ2-5
CDR3: ASSLNYNEQF; V: TRBV5-1; size: few; J: TRBJ2-1
CDR3: ASSRGTANTGELF; V: TRBV7-8; size: few; J: TRBJ2-2
CDR3: SVVSSGETQY; V: TRBV29-1; size: few; J: TRBJ2-5
CDR3: ASRGQGNTGELF; V: TRBV27; size: .; J: TRBJ2-2
CDR3: ASSLGRGKSGELF; V: TRBV5-5; size: .; J: TRBJ2-2
CDR3: SAPSGGNTDTQY; V: TRBV20-1; size: .; J: TRBJ2-3
CDR3: ASSPAGQNTEAF; V: TRBV12-3/TRBV12-4; size: .; J: TRBJ1-1
CDR3: ASSLSAGYNEQF; V: TRBV5-5; size: .; J: TRBJ2-1
CDR3: ASSQEPPTVLQETQY; V: TRBV4-1; size: many; J: TRBJ2-5
CDR3: STEQGANTEAF; V: TRBV29-1; size: many; J: TRBJ1-1
CDR3: ASSYTRDTGELF; V: TRBV6-6; size: few; J: TRBJ2-2
CDR3: ASSGSYSGGDTEAF; V: TRBV7-8; size: few; J: TRBJ1-1
CDR3: ASSQGSQSEKLF; V: TRBV3-1; size: few; J: TRBJ1-4
CDR3: ASSMTTPPGEQF; V: TRBV19; size: .; J: TRBJ2-1
CDR3: ASSPRSGGTYNEQF; V: TRBV11-2; size: many; J: TRBJ2-1
CDR3: ASSPSGAETEAF; V: TRBV9; size: .; J: TRBJ1-1
CDR3: ASSQTGRSLETQY; V: TRBV7-2; size: .; J: TRBJ2-5
CDR3: ASSMSGGHNSPLH; V: TRBV5-5; size: few; J: TRBJ1-6
CDR3: ASSLGDREADTQY; V: TRBV7-3; size: .; J: TRBJ2-3
CDR3: ASSLNLGQGPSAQH; V: TRBV5-1; size: many; J: TRBJ1-5
CDR3: ASSKLRTTEYSNQPQH; V: TRBV7-8; size: .; J: TRBJ1-5
CDR3: ASSSDTSGTQY; V: TRBV7-8; size: many; J: TRBJ2-3
CDR3: ASSQAQGYYGYT; V: TRBV4-1; size: many; J: TRBJ1-2
CDR3: ASSAVGADTQY; V: TRBV10-2; size: few; J: TRBJ2-3
CDR3: SARDTTGAQLNTGELF; V: TRBV20-1; size: .; J: TRBJ2-2
CDR3: ASSSSRVLADTQY; V: TRBV7-8; size: .; J: TRBJ2-3
CDR3: SATGETQY; V: TRBV20-1; size: few; J: TRBJ2-5
CDR3: SASFAGGASSYNEQF; V: TRBV20-1; size: many; J: TRBJ2-1
CDR3: ASSLGPGELF; V: TRBV7-9; size: many; J: TRBJ2-2
CDR3: ASRSVGQSTDTQY; V: TRBV5-1; size: few; J: TRBJ2-3
CDR3: SAADRPDEKLF; V: TRBV20-1; size: many; J: TRBJ1-4
CDR3: ASSNLERETQY; V: TRBV12-3/TRBV12-4; size: few; J: TRBJ2-5
CDR3: ASSTLQGIQPQH; V: TRBV7-2; size: few; J: TRBJ1-5
CDR3: ASRTGTDTQY; V: TRBV12-3/TRBV12-4; size: .; J: TRBJ2-3